This T cell receptor beta chain appears in the sequencing data of a study of beta chain features in type 1 diabetes. Expressed TCRB transcripts were sequenced, since all the RNA that had been isolated was reverse transcribed. Clones were read by immunoSEQ multiplex PCR, and TCRdb kept only the in-frame ones, dropping some. The sample lists over 350,000 clones, approximately 16% occurring once. This CDR3 spans 15 amino acids. Germline V gene data show CDR1 as SGHVS and CDR2 as FNYEAQ. V lost 0 bases, J lost 9 bases, and 15 bases lay in between. This chain links TRBV7-6 with TRBJ2-1; a possible D gene is TRBD2 (5 bases). The sample consisted of naive CD4+ T cells from blood. This TCR was sampled from a woman under 30 in good health. As DNA, the CDR3 is TGTGCCAGCAGCTTAGCTACAGCGGCCTGGGTTGAGCAGTTCTTC. Its protein product is CASSLATAAWVEQFF.